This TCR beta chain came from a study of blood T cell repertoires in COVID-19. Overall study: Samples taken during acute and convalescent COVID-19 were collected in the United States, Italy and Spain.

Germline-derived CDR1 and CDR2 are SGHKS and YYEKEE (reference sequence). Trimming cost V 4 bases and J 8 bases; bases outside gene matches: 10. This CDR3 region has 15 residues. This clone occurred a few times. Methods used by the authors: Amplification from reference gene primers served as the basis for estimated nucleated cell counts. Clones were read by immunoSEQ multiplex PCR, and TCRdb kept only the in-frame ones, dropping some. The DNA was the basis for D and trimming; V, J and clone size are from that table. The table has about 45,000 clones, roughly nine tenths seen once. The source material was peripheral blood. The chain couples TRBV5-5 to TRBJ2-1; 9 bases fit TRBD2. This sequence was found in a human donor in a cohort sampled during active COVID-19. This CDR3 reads CASSLHSGSVDEQFF. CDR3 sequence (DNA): TGTGCCAGCAGCCTCCATAGCGGGAGCGTGGATGAGCAGTTCTTC. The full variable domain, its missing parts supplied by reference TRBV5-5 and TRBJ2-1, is DAGVTQSPTHLIKTRGQQVTLRCSPISGHKSVSWYQQVLGQGPQFIFQYYEKEERGRGNFPDRFSARQFPNYSSELNVNALLLGDSALYLCASSLHSGSVDEQFFGPGTRLTVL.